The 30 T cell receptor beta chains in this list originate from one sample, sequenced in a study of control samples from healthy donors and cancer patients. The protocol was immunoSEQ multiplex PCR, while the TCRdb copy is restricted to in-frame clones and leaves out a portion. Among about 44,000 clones listed, about 75% were seen once. Material: formalin-fixed, paraffin-embedded tissue. All receptors come from a male donor with melanoma.

A single count supports this clone. Additional DNA sequences in this sample encode the identical CDR3. V and J are TRBV4-1 and TRBJ2-2, with 10 bases that match TRBD1. V lost 9 bases to trimming and J lost 6 bases; unmatched junction nucleotides: 10. The germline CDR1 and CDR2 sequences are MGHRA and YSYEKL. The CDR3 length is 15 residues. CDR3 DNA: TGCGCCAGTAGACTTACCGGGACAGGGGCCGGGGAGCTGTTTTTT. Its protein product is CASRLTGTGAGELFF.

The V and J genes are TRBV6-6 and TRBJ2-3, with D unclear. CDR1 is MNHNY and CDR2 is SVGAGI in the germline V gene (reference sequence). This CDR3 is built from 15 residues. Trimming took 11 bases from V and 0 from J, leaving 18 bases between them. CDR3 loop: CASLWLQLSTDTQYF. CDR3 sequence (DNA): TGTGCCTCCCTGTGGCTACAACTTAGCACAGATACGCAGTATTTT.

This clone has a handful of counts. The chain has TRBV3-1 (or the pseudogene TRBV3-2) and TRBJ2-7; 11 bases are a match to TRBD2. CDR1 and CDR2 from the germline V gene are LGHDT and YNNKEL (reference sequence). The CDR3 is made up of 18 amino acids. V shed 1 base and J 4 bases; nucleotides not matched to a gene: 12. CDR3 DNA sequence: TGTGCCAGCAGCCAAGCGACCCCCGGGACTAGCGGCATTTACGAGCAGTACTTC. Residues: CASSQATPGTSGIYEQYF.

This clone appeared once. CDR3 sequence: CASTPRAGPSYEQYF. The CDR3 coding sequence is TGTGCCAGCACCCCGAGAGCGGGTCCCTCCTACGAGCAGTACTTC. The chain combines TRBV28 with TRBJ2-7; weak D call: TRBD2 (6 bases). CDR1 is MDHEN and CDR2 is SYDVKM in the germline V gene. The CDR3 spans 15 residues. V lost 7 bases and J lost 0, with 16 bases in between.

The chain combines TRBV7-6 with TRBJ2-3; D not certain. Germline lookup yields CDR1 SGHVS and CDR2 FNYEAQ. V lost 1 base, J lost 1 base, and 12 bases lay in between. CDR3 length equals 16 residues. The CDR3 region is CASSLVTGGRTDTQYF. The DNA of the CDR3 is TGTGCCAGCAGCTTAGTTACCGGCGGCCGCACAGATACGCAGTATTTT. Full variable domain (missing parts from reference TRBV7-6 and TRBJ2-3): GAGVSQSPRYKVTKRGQDVALRCDPISGHVSLYWYRQALGQGPEFLTYFNYEAQQDKSGLPNDRFSAERPEGSISTLTIQRTEQRDSAMYRCASSLVTGGRTDTQYFGPGTRLTVL.

The V gene is TRBV27, the J gene TRBJ1-2; perhaps TRBD1 as D (6 bases). The CDR3 runs 15 residues. V lost 5 bases and J 2 bases, leaving 15 bases between the germline ends. Germline V gene lookup returns CDR1 MNHEY and CDR2 SMNVEV (reference sequence). This chain's CDR3 is CASSGQYGLNYGYTF. The CDR3 region has the DNA TGTGCCAGCAGTGGACAGTACGGCCTAAACTATGGCTACACCTTC.

This clone has a single count. The J gene is TRBJ2-5, the V gene TRBV24-1; 7 bases are shared with TRBD1. Losses at the gene ends were 4 bases for V and 2 bases for J; bases not matched to a gene: 6. The CDR3 is 15 amino acids. The germline CDR1 and CDR2 sequences are KGHDR and SFDVKD. The DNA of the CDR3 is TGTGCCACCAGTGACTCACCGGGACAGCAAGAGACCCAGTACTTC. It codes for CATSDSPGQQETQYF.

This sequence joins TRBV21-1 and TRBJ2-3; the D call of TRBD1 is as the table states it, not checked on the DNA. TRBV21-1 is a pseudogene segment. The CDR3 runs 15 residues. The CDR3 here is CASSKPQGVADTQYF. The DNA for the CDR3 is TGTGCCAGCAGCAAACCACAGGGGGTTGCAGATACGCAGTATTTT.

V and J are TRBV7-9 and TRBJ1-5; D gene uncertain. CDR3 length: 15 residues. The V and J ends lost 4 bases and 4 bases respectively, with 14 bases between them. Germline loops: CDR1 SEHNR, CDR2 FQNEAQ (reference sequence). Here the CDR3 DNA reads TGTGCCAGCAGCTCTGGTGAGGGCGCAAATCAGCCCCAGCATTTT. This encodes CASSSGEGANQPQHF.

The chain joins TRBV28 to TRBJ1-2, with unresolved D. Trimming pared 4 bases from V and 4 bases from J, leaving 13 bases between. CDR1 MDHEN and CDR2 SYDVKM come from the germline V gene. There are 14 residues in the CDR3. In nucleotides, the CDR3 is TGTGCCAGCAGTTATGGCCAACGGACCTATGGCTACACCTTC. It is translated as CASSYGQRTYGYTF.

The CDR3 DNA reads TGTGCCAGCAGCGTAGGGACCTCCACAGATACGCAGTATTTT. Amino acids: CASSVGTSTDTQYF. The V call is TRBV9, the J call TRBJ2-3; D is ambiguous. Trimming shortened V by 0 bases and J by 2 bases, and 7 bases separated the two germline ends. The CDR3 contains 14 residues. Germline values: CDR1 SGDLS, CDR2 YYNGEE. The variable domain in full, with the rest retrieved from reference TRBV9 and TRBJ2-3, is DSGVTQTPKHLITATGQRVTLRCSPRSGDLSVYWYQQSLDQGLQFLIQYYNGEERAKGNILERFSAQQFPDLHSELNLSSLELGDSALYFCASSVGTSTDTQYFGPGTRLTVL.

This chain links TRBV18 with TRBJ2-3; no clear D. CDR1 and CDR2 (germline): KGHSH, LQKENI. CDR3 size: 15 residues. V shed 3 bases and J shed 1 base, with 11 bases lying between them. The CDR3 DNA follows: TGTGCCAGCTCACCGGCGATTGCACGCACAGATACGCAGTATTTT. This codes for CASSPAIARTDTQYF.

The V and J genes are TRBV4-1 and TRBJ2-4; 9 positions agree with TRBD1. CDR3 length equals 14 residues. Trimming removed 2 bases from V and 6 bases from J; junction bases left unmatched: 2. Germline CDR1 is MGHRA and CDR2 is YSYEKL. The CDR3 loop is CASSQSTGGNIQYF. Here the CDR3 DNA reads TGCGCCAGCAGCCAATCGACAGGGGGAAACATTCAGTACTTC.

This sequence joins TRBV28 and TRBJ1-5, with D perhaps TRBD1 (5 bases). The CDR3 covers 15 residues. The V end lost 5 bases, the J end lost 7 bases, and 18 bases lay between the germline ends. Germline CDR1 is MDHEN and CDR2 is SYDVKM. The CDR3 DNA follows: TGTGCCAGCAGTGTCCAGGGCGGAGGAGACCAGCCCCAGCATTTT. Translation gives CASSVQGGGDQPQHF.

The rearrangement uses TRBV28 and TRBJ2-2; TRBD1 agrees at 10 bases. With V trimmed by 3 bases and J by 5 bases, 9 bases remained unmatched. Germline CDR1 and CDR2: MDHEN and SYDVKM. The CDR3 is 17 residues long. The DNA for the CDR3 is TGTGCCAGCAGTTTTTTGTTTGGGACAGGGGAGACCGGGGAGCTGTTTTTT. This translates into CASSFLFGTGETGELFF.

The chain uses TRBV3-1 (or the pseudogene TRBV3-2) and TRBJ2-1; 11 bases agree with TRBD2. CDR1 and CDR2 (germline): LGHDT, YNNKEL (reference sequence). Trimming removed 4 bases from V and 6 bases from J; junction bases left unmatched: 14. The CDR3 runs 18 residues. The CDR3 bases are TGTGCCAGCAGCCCGGGACTAGCGGTCAGCCCCACCCCCAATGAGCAGTTCTTC. Translating gives CASSPGLAVSPTPNEQFF.

The J gene is TRBJ1-3, the V gene TRBV28; D is unresolved. CDR1 MDHEN and CDR2 SYDVKM come from the germline V gene. The CDR3 runs to 15 residues. The ends were cut back, 7 bases at V and 0 bases at J, with 13 bases in the middle. CDR3 sequence: CASKSPRTSGNTIYF. The CDR3 DNA reads TGTGCCAGCAAATCCCCCAGGACCTCTGGAAACACCATATATTTT.

V usage is TRBV4-1 and J usage is TRBJ2-5; 9 bases are a match to TRBD1. There are 15 residues in the CDR3. Germline V CDR1 and CDR2: MGHRA, YSYEKL. With 0 bases clipped from V and 2 bases from J, the junction kept 1 base outside the gene matches. The CDR3 bases are TGCGCCAGCAGCCAAGAAGACAGGGGGCAAGAGACCCAGTACTTC. Protein: CASSQEDRGQETQYF.

The CDR3 region is CASETGTKAFF. CDR3 in DNA: TGTGCCAGTGAGACAGGGACAAAAGCTTTCTTT. The chain uses TRBV12-3 or TRBV12-4 and TRBJ1-1, with 7 bases that match TRBD1. The ends lost 9 bases at V and 9 bases at J; junction bases unmatched: 7. This CDR3 has 11 residues.

A remark on this clone: The same CDR3 is also encoded by other DNA sequences in this sample. V gene TRBV7-7 combines with J gene TRBJ2-1; perhaps TRBD2 as D (7 bases). This CDR3 is built from 13 residues. With 1 base removed from V and 9 bases from J, the gap between germline ends came to 10 bases. Germline V lookup: CDR1 SSHAT, CDR2 FNYEAQ (reference sequence). CDR3 DNA: TGTGCCAGCAGCTTAGGGAGGGGGGGTGAGCAGTTCTTC. This codes for CASSLGRGGEQFF.

The chain employs TRBV5-4 and TRBJ1-2; 9 bases match TRBD1. The CDR3 has 15 amino acids. The V segment lost 0 bases and the J segment 4 bases; nucleotides outside the gene matches: 4. The germline CDR1 and CDR2 sequences are SGHNT and YYREEE (reference sequence). CDR3: CASSLVVTGGYGYTF. DNA of the CDR3: TGTGCCAGCAGCTTGGTGGTGACAGGGGGCTATGGCTACACCTTC.

The rearrangement joins TRBV9 to TRBJ2-1; 9 bases fit TRBD2. Germline values: CDR1 SGDLS, CDR2 YYNGEE. This CDR3 contains 15 residues. Trimming removed 3 bases from V and 4 bases from J; junction bases left unmatched: 5. The CDR3 region has the DNA TGTGCCAGCAGCGGCGCTAGCGGGACGTACAATGAGCAGTTCTTC. The encoded protein is CASSGASGTYNEQFF.

The chain couples TRBV28 to TRBJ1-2, with D hard to call. Looked up from germline, CDR1 is MDHEN and CDR2 is SYDVKM. The CDR3 is 12 residues long. Trimming removed 6 bases at V and 1 base at J, with 6 bases between. CDR3 DNA sequence: TGTGCCAGCAGCGGCAGTAACTATGGCTACACCTTC. The encoded protein is CASSGSNYGYTF.

The chain is built from TRBV18 and TRBJ1-4, with D possibly being TRBD1 (6 bases). Per the germline V gene, CDR1 is KGHSH and CDR2 is LQKENI. The V gene lost 6 bases and the J gene lost 7 bases, with 12 bases spanning the gap. The CDR3 is made up of 13 amino acids. CDR3 amino acids: CASSNGGGEKLFF. The CDR3 DNA reads as TGTGCCAGCTCCAATGGAGGGGGTGAAAAACTGTTTTTT.

This chain joins TRBV5-1 and TRBJ1-2; tentatively, D is TRBD1 (5 bases). In germline, CDR1 is SGHRS, CDR2 YFSETQ. There are 15 residues in the CDR3. Between the trimmed V and J ends, which lost 1 base and 5 bases, there was a span of 15 bases. CDR3 sequence: CASSLPRDFGYGYTF. The CDR3 DNA is TGCGCCAGCAGCTTGCCCAGGGATTTTGGGTATGGCTACACCTTC.

This clone was observed a single time. This rearrangement joins TRBV27 to TRBJ2-5; D unresolved. Trimming took off 7 bases at V and 6 bases at J, with 12 bases between the two ends. Germline assignment: CDR1 MNHEY and CDR2 SMNVEV (reference sequence). The CDR3 covers 12 residues. CDR3 loop: CASIRVRKTQYF. The CDR3 region has the DNA TGTGCCAGCATCCGGGTCCGCAAGACCCAGTACTTC.

There are a few counts of this clone. J is TRBJ2-7 and V is TRBV6-5; no definite D call. CDR1 is MNHEY and CDR2 is SVGAGI in the germline V gene. Trimming left V 5 bases short and J 5 bases short, with 7 bases between. The CDR3 loop spans 11 amino acids. The CDR3 DNA reads as TGTGCCAGCAGTAACATTAACGAGCAGTACTTC. Translation: CASSNINEQYF.

The CDR3 here is CALTLNYGYTF. CDR3 nucleotide sequence: TGTGCCTTGACACTAAACTATGGCTACACCTTC. V and J are TRBV30 and TRBJ1-2; D not certain. The CDR3 loop spans 11 amino acids. The V end was cut by 7 bases, the J end by 2 bases, with 8 bases between. Per the germline V gene, CDR1 is GTSNPN and CDR2 is SVGIG (reference sequence).

The rearrangement joins TRBV29-1 to TRBJ2-7; D is unresolved. V lost 5 bases and J 2 bases, leaving 7 bases between the germline ends. The CDR3 totals 11 residues. From germline, CDR1 is SQVTM and CDR2 ANQGSEA. The CDR3 DNA reads as TGCAGCGTTTCTCAGCCCTACGAGCAGTACTTC. Translating gives CSVSQPYEQYF.

As regards this clone: This specimen includes other DNA sequences encoding the same CDR3. This chain uses TRBV29-1 with TRBJ2-7; D gene ambiguous. This CDR3 region has 11 residues. The ends were cut back, 7 bases at V and 0 bases at J, with 7 bases in the middle. CDR1 SQVTM and CDR2 ANQGSEA come from the germline V gene. CDR3 bases: TGCAGCGCAAGGAGCTCCTACGAGCAGTACTTC. Protein sequence: CSARSSYEQYF.